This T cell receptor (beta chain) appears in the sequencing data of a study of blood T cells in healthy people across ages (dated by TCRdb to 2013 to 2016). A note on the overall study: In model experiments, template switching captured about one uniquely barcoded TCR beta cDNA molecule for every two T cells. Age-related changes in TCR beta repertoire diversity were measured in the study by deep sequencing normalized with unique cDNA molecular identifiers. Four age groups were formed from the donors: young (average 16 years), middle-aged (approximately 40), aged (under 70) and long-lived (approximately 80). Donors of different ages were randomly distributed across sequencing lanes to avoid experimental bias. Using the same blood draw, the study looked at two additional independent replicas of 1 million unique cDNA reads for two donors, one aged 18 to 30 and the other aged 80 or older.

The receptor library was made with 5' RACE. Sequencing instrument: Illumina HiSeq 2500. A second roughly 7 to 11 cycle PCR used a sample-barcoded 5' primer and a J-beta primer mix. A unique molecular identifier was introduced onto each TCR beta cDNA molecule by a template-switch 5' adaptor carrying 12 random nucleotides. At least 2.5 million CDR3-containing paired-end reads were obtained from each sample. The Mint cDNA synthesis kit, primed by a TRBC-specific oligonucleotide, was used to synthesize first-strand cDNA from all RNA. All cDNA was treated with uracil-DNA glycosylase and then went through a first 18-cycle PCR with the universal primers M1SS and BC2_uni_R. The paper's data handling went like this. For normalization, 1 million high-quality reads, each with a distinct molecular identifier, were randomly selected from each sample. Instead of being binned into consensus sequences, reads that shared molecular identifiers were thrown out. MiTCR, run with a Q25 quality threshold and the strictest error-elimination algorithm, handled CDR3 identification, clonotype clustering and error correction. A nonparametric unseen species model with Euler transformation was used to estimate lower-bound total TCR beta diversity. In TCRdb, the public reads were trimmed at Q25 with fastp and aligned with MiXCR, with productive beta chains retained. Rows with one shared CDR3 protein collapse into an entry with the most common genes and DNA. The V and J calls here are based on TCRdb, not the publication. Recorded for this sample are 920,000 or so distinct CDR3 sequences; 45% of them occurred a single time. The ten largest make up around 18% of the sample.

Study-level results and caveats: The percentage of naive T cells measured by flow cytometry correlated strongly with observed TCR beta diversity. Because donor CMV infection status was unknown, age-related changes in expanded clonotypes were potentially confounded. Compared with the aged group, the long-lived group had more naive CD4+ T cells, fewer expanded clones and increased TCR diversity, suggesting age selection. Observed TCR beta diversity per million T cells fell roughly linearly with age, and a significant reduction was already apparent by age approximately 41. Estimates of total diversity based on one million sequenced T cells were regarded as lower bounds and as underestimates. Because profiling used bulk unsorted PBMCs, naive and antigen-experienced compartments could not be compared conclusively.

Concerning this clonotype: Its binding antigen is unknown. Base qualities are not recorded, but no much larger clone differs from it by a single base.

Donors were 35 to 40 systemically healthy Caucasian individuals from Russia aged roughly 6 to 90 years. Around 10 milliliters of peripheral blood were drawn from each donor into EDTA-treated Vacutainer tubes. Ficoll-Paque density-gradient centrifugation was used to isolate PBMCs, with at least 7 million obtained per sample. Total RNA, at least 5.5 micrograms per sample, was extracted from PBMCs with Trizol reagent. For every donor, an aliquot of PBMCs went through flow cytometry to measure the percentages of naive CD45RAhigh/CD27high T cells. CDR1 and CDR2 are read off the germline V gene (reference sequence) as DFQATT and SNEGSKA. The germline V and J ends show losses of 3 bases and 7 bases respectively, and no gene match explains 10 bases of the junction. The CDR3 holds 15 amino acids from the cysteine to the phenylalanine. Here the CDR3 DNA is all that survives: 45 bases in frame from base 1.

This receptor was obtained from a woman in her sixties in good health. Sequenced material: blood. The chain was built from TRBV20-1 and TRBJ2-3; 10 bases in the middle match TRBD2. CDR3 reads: CSARGDSGRRHTQYF. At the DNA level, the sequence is TGCAGTGCTAGGGGGGATAGCGGGAGGCGGCATACGCAGTATTTT.